This is a list of T cell receptor beta chains from one sample in a study of shared clonotypes between healthy human individuals. Clones were read by immunoSEQ multiplex PCR, and TCRdb kept only the in-frame ones, dropping some. The sample has 550,000 to 700,000 clones; more than 70% are singletons. Sequencing was done on a sample of memory CD4+ T cells sorted from blood. The receptors here all came from a young woman in good health. Each CDR3 is given with its conserved first and last residue. Each record gives: D gene, J gene, CDR3 length, clone size, V gene, CDR3 protein, CDR3 DNA. A D gene is named only where the DNA matches it firmly. The size of a clone is reported for some rows only, either as once, few or many, or as a class for expanded clones.

.	TRBJ2-7	11	few	TRBV20-1	CSARGGSEQYF	TGCAGTGCGAGGGGGGGTAGCGAGCAGTACTTC
TRBD2	TRBJ2-2	15	few	TRBV28	CASSLLTSGAGELFF	TGTGCCAGCAGTTTATTGACTAGCGGGGCCGGGGAGCTGTTTTTT
.	TRBJ1-5	13	.	TRBV6-5	CASSPSKNQPQHF	TGTGCCAGCAGCCCCAGTAAAAATCAGCCCCAGCATTTT
TRBD1	TRBJ2-1	13	.	TRBV27	CASSSGDRAEQFF	TGTGCCAGCAGTTCCGGGGACAGGGCTGAGCAGTTCTTC
TRBD2	TRBJ2-3	16	.	TRBV5-1	CASSEIAGGPLDTQYF	TGCGCCAGCAGCGAAATAGCGGGAGGGCCGTTAGATACGCAGTATTTT
TRBD1	TRBJ1-1	13	.	TRBV18	CASSTDRYTEAFF	TGTGCCAGCTCGACGGACAGGTACACTGAAGCTTTCTTT
TRBD2	TRBJ2-7	12	.	TRBV29-1	CSGGLALSEQYF	TGCAGCGGGGGACTAGCGCTCTCCGAGCAGTACTTC
.	TRBJ2-7	15	.	TRBV7-6	CASSPGSMGAGEQYF	TGTGCCAGCAGCCCCGGGTCTATGGGGGCTGGCGAGCAGTACTTC
TRBD2	TRBJ2-7	16	.	TRBV18	CASSPGTSGLSYEQYF	TGTGCCAGCTCACCTGGGACTAGCGGGCTCTCCTACGAGCAGTACTTC
.	TRBJ1-2	13	.	TRBV29-1	CSVAPSSNYGYTF	TGCAGCGTGGCCCCTTCCTCTAACTATGGCTACACCTTC
.	TRBJ2-3	14	.	TRBV7-9	CASSLVQGSDTQYF	TGTGCCAGCAGCTTAGTCCAGGGATCAGATACGCAGTATTTT
.	TRBJ2-3	15	.	TRBV7-7	CASRQGLAPTDTQYF	TGTGCCAGCAGACAAGGACTGGCCCCCACAGATACGCAGTATTTT
.	TRBJ2-7	12	.	TRBV5-4	CASSLTGREQYF	TGTGCCAGCAGCTTAACAGGGCGGGAGCAGTACTTC
.	TRBJ2-1	14	.	TRBV5-1	CASSLADNYNEQFF	TGCGCCAGCAGCCTGGCAGACAACTACAATGAGCAGTTCTTC
.	TRBJ2-1	14	.	TRBV19	CASHGLSSYNEQFF	TGTGCCAGTCATGGACTTAGCTCCTACAATGAGCAGTTCTTC
.	TRBJ2-7	12	.	TRBV2	CASGGLRYEQYF	TGTGCCAGCGGTGGACTCCGATACGAGCAGTACTTC
.	TRBJ2-2	14	.	TRBV6-1	CASRILDNTGELFF	TGTGCCAGCAGGATTCTAGATAACACCGGGGAGCTGTTTTTT
.	TRBJ1-2	14	few	TRBV5-1	CASSRQNSNYGYTF	TGCGCCAGCAGCCGGCAGAACTCTAACTATGGCTACACCTTC
TRBD2	TRBJ2-7	15	.	TRBV18	CASSPGTTDSYEQYF	TGTGCCAGCTCACCCGGGACTACCGACTCCTACGAGCAGTACTTC
.	TRBJ1-5	12	.	TRBV7-6	CASSWGWRPQHF	TGTGCCAGCAGCTGGGGTTGGCGGCCCCAGCATTTT
.	TRBJ1-2	13	.	TRBV23-1	CASSQGGGDGYTF	TGCGCCAGCAGTCAAGGGGGAGGGGATGGCTACACCTTC
TRBD1	TRBJ1-2	16	.	TRBV4-1	CASSQLQGRAHYGYTF	TGCGCCAGCAGCCAGCTACAGGGGCGAGCCCACTATGGCTACACCTTC
TRBD1	TRBJ1-2	15	.	TRBV6-5	CASRGQGAMGHGYTF	TGTGCCAGCAGGGGACAGGGGGCGATGGGACATGGCTACACCTTC
TRBD1	TRBJ2-5	14	.	TRBV10-3	CAIKRDREGETQYF	TGTGCCATCAAGCGAGACAGGGAAGGAGAGACCCAGTACTTC
TRBD1	TRBJ2-3	15	.	TRBV5-1	CASSRDRGSTDTQYF	TGCGCCAGCAGCCGAGACAGGGGGTCGACAGATACGCAGTATTTT
.	TRBJ1-3	19	.	TRBV9	CASSVIEPGRQTSGNTIYF	TGTGCCAGCAGCGTAATCGAACCGGGACGGCAGACCTCTGGAAACACCATATATTTT
TRBD2	TRBJ2-7	20	few	TRBV5-1	CASSQAPPGLALIGPYEQYF	TGCGCCAGCAGCCAAGCCCCGCCGGGACTAGCTCTAATAGGGCCCTACGAGCAGTACTTC
TRBD2	TRBJ2-1	15	.	TRBV7-2	CASSSLAGVSNEQFF	TGTGCCAGCAGCTCACTAGCGGGAGTGTCTAATGAGCAGTTCTTC
.	TRBJ1-2	13	.	TRBV6-1	CASNRQTYYGYTF	TGTGCCAGCAATAGGCAGACCTACTATGGCTACACCTTC
TRBD2	TRBJ2-5	14	.	TRBV7-2	CASSYGLAGWEQYF	TGTGCCAGCAGCTACGGACTAGCGGGATGGGAGCAGTACTTC
.	TRBJ1-1	13	few	TRBV18	CASSPGPLAEAFF	TGTGCCAGCTCACCGGGACCCCTCGCTGAAGCTTTCTTT
.	TRBJ2-7	15	.	TRBV19	CASRIKAGTSYEQYF	TGTGCCAGTAGAATAAAGGCAGGGACGAGCTACGAGCAGTACTTC
TRBD1	TRBJ2-3	17	.	TRBV5-1	CASSSGQGAPYTDTQYF	TGCGCCAGCAGCTCCGGACAGGGGGCCCCTTACACAGATACGCAGTATTTT
TRBD1	TRBJ2-3	16	.	TRBV9	CASSSGTGGWEDTQYF	TGTGCCAGCAGCTCCGGGACAGGGGGATGGGAAGATACGCAGTATTTT
TRBD2	TRBJ2-7	13	.	TRBV5-1	CASRVAGGYEQYF	TGCGCCAGCAGAGTAGCGGGAGGCTACGAGCAGTACTTC
.	TRBJ1-5	17	.	TRBV4-1	CASSQVLAGVSNQPQHF	TGCGCCAGCAGCCAAGTGCTAGCAGGAGTTAGCAATCAGCCCCAGCATTTT
TRBD2	TRBJ2-1	15	.	TRBV7-6	CASSSAGGVYNEQFF	TGTGCCAGCAGCTCTGCGGGAGGCGTCTACAATGAGCAGTTCTTC
TRBD1	TRBJ2-3	17	.	TRBV5-1	CASSFVTGTGHTDTQYF	TGCGCCAGCAGCTTCGTTACCGGGACAGGACACACAGATACGCAGTATTTT
TRBD2	TRBJ2-1	15	few	TRBV27	CASRAGGRGTNEQFF	TGTGCCAGCCGGGCTGGAGGGAGGGGTACTAATGAGCAGTTCTTC
TRBD2	TRBJ2-1	13	.	TRBV5-4	CASSPRTSDEQFF	TGTGCCAGCAGCCCGCGGACTAGCGATGAGCAGTTCTTC
.	TRBJ1-3	15	.	TRBV6-5	CASRPMTGPGSTIYF	TGTGCCAGCAGACCCATGACAGGTCCAGGAAGCACCATATATTTT